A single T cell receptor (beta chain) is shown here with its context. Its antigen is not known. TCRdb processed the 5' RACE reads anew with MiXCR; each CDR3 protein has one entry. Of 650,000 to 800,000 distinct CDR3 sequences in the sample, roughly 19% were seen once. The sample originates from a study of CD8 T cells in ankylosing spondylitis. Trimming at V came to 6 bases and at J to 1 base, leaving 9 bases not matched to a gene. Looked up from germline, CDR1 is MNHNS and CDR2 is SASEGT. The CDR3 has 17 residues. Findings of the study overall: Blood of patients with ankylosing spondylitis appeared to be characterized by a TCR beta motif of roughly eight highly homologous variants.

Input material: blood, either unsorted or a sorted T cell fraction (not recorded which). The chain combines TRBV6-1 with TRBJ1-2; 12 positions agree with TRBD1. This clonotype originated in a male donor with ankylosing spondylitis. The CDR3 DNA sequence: TGTGCCAGCAGCGCGTCCGGGACAGGGGGCTTTAACTATGGCTACACCTTC. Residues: CASSASGTGGFNYGYTF.